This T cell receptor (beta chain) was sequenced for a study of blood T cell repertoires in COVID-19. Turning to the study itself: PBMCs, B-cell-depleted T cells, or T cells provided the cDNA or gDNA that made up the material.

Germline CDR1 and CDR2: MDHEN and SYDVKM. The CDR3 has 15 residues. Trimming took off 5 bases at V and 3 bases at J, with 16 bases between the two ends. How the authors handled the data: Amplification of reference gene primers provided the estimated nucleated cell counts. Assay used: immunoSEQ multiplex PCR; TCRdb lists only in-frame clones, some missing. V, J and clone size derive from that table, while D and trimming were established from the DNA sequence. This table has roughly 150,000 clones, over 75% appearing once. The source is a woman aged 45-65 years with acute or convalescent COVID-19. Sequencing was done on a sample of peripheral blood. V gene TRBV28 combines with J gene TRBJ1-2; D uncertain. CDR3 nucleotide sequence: TGTGCCAGCAGTGCCGGATCGGGAGCGGACTATGGCTACACCTTC. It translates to CASSAGSGADYGYTF.